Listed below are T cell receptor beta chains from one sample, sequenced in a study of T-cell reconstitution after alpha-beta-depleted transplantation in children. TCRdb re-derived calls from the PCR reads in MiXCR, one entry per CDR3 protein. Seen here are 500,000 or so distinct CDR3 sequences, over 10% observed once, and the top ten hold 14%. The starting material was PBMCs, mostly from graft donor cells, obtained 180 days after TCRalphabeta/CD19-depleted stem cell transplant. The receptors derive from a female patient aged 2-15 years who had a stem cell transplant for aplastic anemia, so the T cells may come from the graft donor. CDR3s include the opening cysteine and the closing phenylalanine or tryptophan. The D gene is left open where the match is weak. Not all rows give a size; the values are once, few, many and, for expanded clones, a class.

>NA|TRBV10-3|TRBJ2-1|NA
CAISNTRSSYNEQFF
TGTGCCATCAGTAATACCAGGAGCTCCTACAATGAGCAGTTCTTC
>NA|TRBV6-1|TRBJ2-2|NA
CASSENGLYTGELFF
TGTGCCAGCAGTGAGAACGGGCTGTACACCGGGGAGCTGTTTTTT
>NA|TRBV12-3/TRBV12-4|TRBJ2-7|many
CASSFPGNYEQYF
TGTGCCAGCAGTTTTCCGGGGAACTACGAGCAGTACTTC
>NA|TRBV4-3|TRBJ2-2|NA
CASSPNGGLLNTGELFF
TGCGCCAGCAGCCCAAACGGCGGGTTACTGAACACCGGGGAGCTGTTTTTT
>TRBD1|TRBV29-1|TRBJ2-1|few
CSVEPLGTGVYNEQFF
TGCAGCGTTGAACCACTCGGGACAGGGGTATACAATGAGCAGTTCTTC
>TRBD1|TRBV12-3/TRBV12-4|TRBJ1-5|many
CASRGTGGPLNQPQHF
TGTGCCAGCAGGGGGACAGGGGGGCCCCTCAATCAGCCCCAGCATTTT
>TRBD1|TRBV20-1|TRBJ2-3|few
CSAQGQGDTQYF
TGCAGTGCCCAAGGACAGGGGGATACGCAGTATTTT
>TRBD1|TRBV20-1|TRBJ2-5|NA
CSNGQGRQETQYF
TGCAGTAATGGACAGGGGAGGCAAGAGACCCAGTACTTC
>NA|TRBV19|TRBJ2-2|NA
CASKSPQRGHTTGELFF
TGTGCCAGTAAATCCCCCCAACGGGGACACACCACCGGGGAGCTGTTTTTT
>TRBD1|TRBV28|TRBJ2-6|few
CASSPGQAPNVLTF
TGTGCCAGCAGCCCAGGACAGGCCCCAAACGTCCTGACTTTC
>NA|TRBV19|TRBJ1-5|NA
CASREAAVSNQPQHF
TGTGCCAGTAGAGAGGCGGCGGTTAGCAATCAGCCCCAGCATTTT
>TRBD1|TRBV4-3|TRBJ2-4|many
CASSTGQGGLNIQYF
TGCGCCAGCAGCACGGGACAGGGCGGATTGAACATTCAGTACTTC
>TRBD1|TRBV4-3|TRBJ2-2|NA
CASSQPGQGDAGELFF
TGCGCCAGCAGCCAACCGGGACAGGGGGACGCCGGGGAGCTGTTTTTT
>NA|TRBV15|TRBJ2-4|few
CATSKEPRGDIQYF
TGTGCCACCAGCAAAGAACCCAGGGGTGACATTCAGTACTTC
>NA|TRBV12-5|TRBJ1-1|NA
CASGLDPRGIGTEAFF
TGTGCTAGTGGTTTGGACCCCCGTGGGATCGGCACTGAAGCTTTCTTT
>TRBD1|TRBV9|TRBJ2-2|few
CASSVRDRVRTGELFF
TGTGCCAGCAGCGTAAGGGACAGGGTGAGAACCGGGGAGCTGTTTTTT
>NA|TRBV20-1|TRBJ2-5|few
CSANPFLGFETQYF
TGCAGTGCGAATCCATTCTTGGGTTTCGAGACCCAGTACTTC
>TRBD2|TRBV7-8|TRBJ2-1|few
CASSLLYLAGGWNEQFF
TGTGCCAGCAGCCTATTGTATTTGGCGGGAGGATGGAATGAGCAGTTCTTC
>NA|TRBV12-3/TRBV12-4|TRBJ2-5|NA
CASSSRNRGETQYF
TGTGCCAGCAGTTCCCGTAACAGAGGGGAGACCCAGTACTTC
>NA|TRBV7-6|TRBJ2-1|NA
CASSVDGPRKVQFF
TGTGCCAGCAGCGTCGACGGCCCCCGGAAGGTCCAGTTCTTC
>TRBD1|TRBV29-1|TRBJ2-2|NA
CSVEDLSQGVRTGELFF
TGCAGCGTTGAAGACCTAAGTCAGGGGGTGAGAACCGGGGAGCTGTTTTTT
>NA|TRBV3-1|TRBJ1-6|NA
CASSDRTNSPLHF
TGTGCCAGCAGCGACCGAACCAATTCACCCCTCCACTTT
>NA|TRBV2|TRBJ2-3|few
CASNGADTQYF
TGTGCCAGCAACGGTGCTGATACGCAGTATTTT
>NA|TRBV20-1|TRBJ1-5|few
CSAGRPYRGQPQHF
TGCAGTGCCGGAAGACCCTACCGGGGACAGCCCCAGCATTTT
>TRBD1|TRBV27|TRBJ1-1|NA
CASRRTGFRTEAFF
TGTGCCAGCAGAAGGACAGGGTTTCGCACTGAAGCTTTCTTT
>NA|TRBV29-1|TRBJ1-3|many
CSVEGWGSGNTIYF
TGCAGCGTTGAAGGGTGGGGCTCTGGAAACACCATATATTTT
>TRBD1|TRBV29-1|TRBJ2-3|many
CSVELQGSTDTQYF
TGCAGCGTTGAGTTACAGGGGAGCACAGATACGCAGTATTTT
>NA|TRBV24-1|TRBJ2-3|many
CATSDWGIREEADTQYF
TGTGCCACCAGTGATTGGGGGATCCGGGAAGAGGCAGATACGCAGTATTTT
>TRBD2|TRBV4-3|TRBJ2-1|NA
CASSQDEAGGDEQFF
TGCGCCAGCAGCCAAGATGAGGCGGGAGGGGATGAGCAGTTCTTC
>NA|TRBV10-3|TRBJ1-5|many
CAISARAGSGQPQHF
TGTGCCATCAGTGCCAGGGCTGGCTCGGGTCAGCCCCAGCATTTT
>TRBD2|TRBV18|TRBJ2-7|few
CASSPLGLAGVVPGEQYF
TGTGCCAGCTCCCCTCTGGGATTAGCGGGAGTGGTTCCTGGAGAGCAGTACTTC
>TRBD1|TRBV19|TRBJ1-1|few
CASSATGWNTEAFF
TGTGCCAGTAGTGCGACAGGGTGGAACACTGAAGCTTTCTTT
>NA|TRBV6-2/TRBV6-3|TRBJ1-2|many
CASLIAGTPTNYGYTF
TGTGCCAGCTTGATCGCCGGGACACCAACTAACTATGGCTACACCTTC
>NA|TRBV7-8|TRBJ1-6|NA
CASSSDPRQYNSPLHF
TGTGCCAGCAGCTCCGATCCTAGACAGTATAATTCACCCCTCCACTTT
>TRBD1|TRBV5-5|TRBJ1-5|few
CASSSDRGQGNQPQHF
TGTGCCAGCAGCTCTGACAGGGGGCAAGGCAATCAGCCCCAGCATTTT
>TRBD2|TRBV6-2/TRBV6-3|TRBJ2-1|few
CASSYSMRTSGRGGLREQFF
TGTGCCAGCAGTTACTCGATGAGGACTAGCGGGAGGGGGGGGTTGCGTGAGCAGTTCTTC
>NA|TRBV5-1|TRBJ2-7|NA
CASSLEGLSYEQYF
TGCGCCAGCAGCTTGGAGGGTCTCTCCTACGAGCAGTACTTC
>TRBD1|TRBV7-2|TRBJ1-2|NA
CASSLASGTGTGYTF
TGTGCCAGCAGCTTAGCTTCTGGGACAGGGACTGGCTACACCTTC
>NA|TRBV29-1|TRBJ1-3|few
CSVERQAGNTIYF
TGCAGCGTTGAAAGACAGGCTGGAAACACCATATATTTT
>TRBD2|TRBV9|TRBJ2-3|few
CASSPRLGLAGEDTQYF
TGTGCCAGCAGCCCCCGCCTGGGGCTAGCGGGAGAGGATACGCAGTATTTT
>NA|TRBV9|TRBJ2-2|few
CATRADLDTGELFF
TGTGCCACCAGGGCAGATTTGGACACCGGGGAGCTGTTTTTT
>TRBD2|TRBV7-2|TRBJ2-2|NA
CASSLFRTSGTGELFF
TGTGCCAGCAGCTTATTTCGGACTAGTGGCACCGGGGAGCTGTTTTTT
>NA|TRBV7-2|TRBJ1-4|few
CASSLSVRGVNEKLFF
TGTGCCAGCAGCTTATCCGTGCGAGGAGTTAATGAAAAACTGTTTTTT
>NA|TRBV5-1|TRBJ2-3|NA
CASSYLGRPSTDTQYF
TGCGCCAGCAGCTACTTGGGGAGACCCAGTACGGATACGCAGTATTTT
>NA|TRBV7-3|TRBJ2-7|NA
CASSLGTPWDEQYF
TGTGCCAGCAGCTTAGGCACCCCATGGGACGAGCAGTACTTC
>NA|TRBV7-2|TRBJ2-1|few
CASSFSSGLGDEQFF
TGTGCCAGCAGCTTTTCCAGCGGCCTAGGGGATGAGCAGTTCTTC
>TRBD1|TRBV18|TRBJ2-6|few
CASSPPLGTVLSGANVLTF
TGTGCCAGCTCACCACCGTTGGGGACAGTTCTCTCTGGGGCCAACGTCCTGACTTTC
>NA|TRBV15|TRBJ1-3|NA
CATSDRSAGRNTIYF
TGTGCCACCAGCGACCGGTCGGCAGGGCGAAACACCATATATTTT
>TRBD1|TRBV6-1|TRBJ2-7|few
CASTTGDSRHEQYF
TGTGCCAGCACCACTGGGGACAGCCGGCACGAGCAGTACTTC
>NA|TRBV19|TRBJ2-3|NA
CASKSGLSTDTQYF
TGTGCCAGTAAATCCGGGCTGAGCACAGATACGCAGTATTTT
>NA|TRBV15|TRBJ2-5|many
CATSMLVSKRAYQETQYF
TGTGCCACCAGCATGCTCGTCTCTAAGCGGGCCTACCAAGAGACCCAGTACTTC
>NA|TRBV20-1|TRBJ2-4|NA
CSAPTRRAKNIQYF
TGCAGTGCTCCTACAAGGAGAGCCAAAAACATTCAGTACTTC
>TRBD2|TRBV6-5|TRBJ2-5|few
CASSRAGGMYQETQYF
TGTGCCAGCAGTAGGGCGGGGGGCATGTACCAAGAGACCCAGTACTTC
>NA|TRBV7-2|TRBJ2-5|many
CASSLGASSQYQETQYF
TGTGCCAGCAGCTTAGGGGCCTCTAGTCAGTACCAAGAGACCCAGTACTTC
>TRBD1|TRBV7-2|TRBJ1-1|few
CASSPRADRGYTEAFF
TGTGCCAGCAGCCCCCGTGCGGACAGGGGGTACACTGAAGCTTTCTTT
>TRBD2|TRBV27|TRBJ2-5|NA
CASSFNLGGVRSSPRYF
TGTGCCAGCAGTTTCAACCTTGGGGGGGTACGATCCTCCCCCCGGTACTTC
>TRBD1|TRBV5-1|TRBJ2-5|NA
CASSPRATTGGETQYF
TGCGCCAGCAGCCCACGGGCCACGACAGGGGGAGAGACCCAGTACTTC
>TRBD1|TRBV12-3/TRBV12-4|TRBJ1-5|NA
CACSSGTGVSYSNQPQHF
TGTGCCTGCAGTTCCGGGACAGGGGTTTCGTATAGCAATCAGCCCCAGCATTTT
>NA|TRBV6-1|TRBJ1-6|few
CASSRRGQNSPLHF
TGTGCCAGCAGTCGCCGTGGACAGAATTCACCCCTCCACTTT
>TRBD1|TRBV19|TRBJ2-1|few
CASQDRVGEQFF
TGTGCCAGTCAAGACAGGGTCGGTGAGCAGTTCTTC